The 22 T cell receptor beta chains below were found in one sample sequenced in a study of human T cells and chemical hapten exposure. This sample's time point: patch test 1, 2 weeks after DPC sensitization. As to treatment: therapeutic diphenylcyclopropenone sensitization with weekly scalp DPC. MiXCR, run by TCRdb on the RACE reads, gives a single entry per CDR3 protein. The data show fewer than 100,000 distinct CDR3 sequences, around 11% seen once. This sample comprised whole blood, obtained in connection with sensitization to the hapten diphenylcyclopropenone (DPC). The origin of the receptors is a woman aged 40 to 50 with alopecia areata. Some clones in this sample may be carry-over from other donors' samples.

The chain is built from TRBV4-1 and TRBJ1-1, with D unclear. Germline V gene sequence: CDR1 MGHRA, CDR2 YSYEKL. There are 15 residues in the CDR3. V dropped 7 bases and J dropped 0 bases, with 15 bases sitting between them. In nucleotides, the CDR3 is TGCGCCAGCACCCTGGACGGACTCATGAACACTGAAGCTTTCTTT. The encoded protein is CASTLDGLMNTEAFF.

V is TRBV18 and J is TRBJ2-1; D tentatively reads TRBD1 or TRBD2 (5 bases each). Germline values: CDR1 KGHSH, CDR2 LQKENI. The length of the CDR3 is 13 residues. V was pared by 3 bases and J by 10 bases, with 13 bases between. This CDR3 reads CASSPGTEREQFF. CDR3 nucleotides: TGTGCCAGCTCACCCGGGACGGAGAGAGAGCAGTTCTTC.

The J gene is TRBJ2-7, the V gene TRBV18; D is unclear. Germline-derived CDR1 and CDR2 are KGHSH and LQKENI. Trimming took 4 bases from V and 1 from J, leaving 8 bases between them. CDR3 length: 13 amino acids. The CDR3 protein is CASSRSGSYEQYF. CDR3 DNA: TGTGCCAGCTCACGCAGTGGGTCCTACGAGCAGTACTTC.

The CDR3 sequence is CASGTQGHFQQNTEAFF. In DNA, the CDR3 is TGTGCCAGCGGCACACAGGGGCATTTCCAGCAGAACACTGAAGCTTTCTTT. This chain joins TRBV28 and TRBJ1-1; the match to TRBD1 covers 7 bases. V shed 8 bases and J 1 base; nucleotides not matched to a gene: 16. Per the germline V gene, CDR1 is MDHEN and CDR2 is SYDVKM. The length of the CDR3 is 17 residues.

This chain joins TRBV20-1 and TRBJ2-3; the D gene is possibly TRBD2 (7 bases). CDR1 and CDR2 from the germline V gene are DFQATT and SNEGSKA (reference sequence). The CDR3 totals 15 residues. Trimming removed 5 bases at V and 3 bases at J, with 18 bases between. CDR3 region: CSAPWAGAATDTQYF. For the CDR3, the DNA is TGCAGTGCTCCGTGGGCGGGGGCGGCGACAGATACGCAGTATTTT.

The chain couples TRBV12-3 or TRBV12-4 to TRBJ2-5; 8 nucleotides line up with TRBD1. This CDR3 comprises 14 residues. Unmatched junction bases numbered 8, after V lost 6 bases and J lost 5 bases. The CDR3 loop reads CASRTGTGRETQYF. The CDR3 DNA sequence: TGTGCCAGCAGAACCGGGACAGGCCGGGAGACCCAGTACTTC.

This chain joins TRBV28 and TRBJ2-7, with TRBD2 matching 12 bases. The CDR3 length is 15 residues. V trimming: 9 bases; J trimming: 0 bases; junction bases outside the gene matches: 6. Germline-derived CDR1 and CDR2 are MDHEN and SYDVKM. The CDR3 DNA follows: TGTGCCAGTATCGGACTAGCGGGGAACTCCTACGAGCAGTACTTC. It encodes CASIGLAGNSYEQYF.

This clonotype was recorded many times. The J gene is TRBJ1-4, the V gene TRBV20-1; 7 positions agree with TRBD1. The CDR3 is 15 amino acids. Germline V CDR1 and CDR2: DFQATT, SNEGSKA (reference sequence). The V and J ends lost 1 base and 8 bases, in that order; junction bases with no gene match: 10. CDR3 nucleotides: TGCAGTGCTAGAGGACAGGGAGGCGCTATCGAAAAACTGTTTTTT. This codes for CSARGQGGAIEKLFF.

This clonotype occurred a few times. The rearrangement joins TRBV18 to TRBJ1-1; 9 bases agree with TRBD1. After removal of 8 bases from V and 3 bases from J, the junction contained 4 bases not matched to a gene. This CDR3 has 13 residues. In germline, CDR1 is KGHSH, CDR2 LQKENI. The CDR3 spells CASQQGADTEAFF. In DNA, the CDR3 is TGTGCCAGCCAACAGGGGGCCGACACTGAAGCTTTCTTT.

There are a few counts of this clonotype. The chain carries TRBV20-1 and TRBJ1-5, with 10 bases that match TRBD1. Trimming cost V 3 bases and J 1 base; bases outside gene matches: 12. The CDR3 runs 18 residues. Germline lookup yields CDR1 DFQATT and CDR2 SNEGSKA (reference sequence). The CDR3 sequence is CSARCDRGLTVSNQPQHF. CDR3 DNA sequence: TGCAGTGCTAGGTGTGACAGGGGGCTAACTGTGAGCAATCAGCCCCAGCATTTT.

The chain couples TRBV28 to TRBJ1-5; D is unresolved. CDR3 size: 11 residues. With 3 bases removed from V and 6 bases from J, the gap between germline ends came to 3 bases. In germline, CDR1 is MDHEN, CDR2 SYDVKM. CDR3 DNA sequence: TGTGCCAGCAGTTTGGGTCAGCCCCAGCATTTT. Residues: CASSLGQPQHF.

This clonotype was picked up a small number of times. The V and J genes are TRBV19 and TRBJ1-5; no definite D call. V lost 1 base, J lost 0 bases, and 10 bases lay in between. Germline CDR1 and CDR2: LNHDA and SQIVND (reference sequence). This CDR3 has 16 amino acids. The CDR3 reads CASSIVEDYSNQPQHF. The CDR3 region has the DNA TGTGCCAGTAGTATAGTTGAGGATTATAGCAATCAGCCCCAGCATTTT.

The CDR3 nucleotides read TGTGCCAGCAGTTTGACAGAGATGGCGAGCGTGTTCTCCTACGAGCAGTACTTC. This sequence encodes CASSLTEMASVFSYEQYF. V usage is TRBV28 and J usage is TRBJ2-7; weak D call: TRBD1 (5 bases). V shed 3 bases and J shed 0 bases, with 21 bases lying between them. The CDR3 consists of 18 residues. Germline V gives CDR1 MDHEN, CDR2 SYDVKM.

The rearrangement joins TRBV2 to TRBJ1-3, with unresolved D. The CDR3 covers 15 residues. Germline V gene data show CDR1 as SNHLY and CDR2 as FYNNEI. Trimming removed 8 bases from V and 0 bases from J, with 14 bases in between. The CDR3 DNA sequence: TGTGCCAGCGCCTCCTTCAGGTCCTCTGGAAACACCATATATTTT. The encoded protein is CASASFRSSGNTIYF. Full variable domain (remainder filled in from reference TRBV2 and TRBJ1-3): EPEVTQTPSHQVTQMGQEVILRCVPISNHLYFYWYRQILGQKVEFLVSFYNNEISEKSEIFDDQFSVERPDGSNFTLKIRSTKLEDSAMYFCASASFRSSGNTIYFGEGSWLTVV.

The rearrangement joins TRBV7-9 to TRBJ2-1; 10 bases align to TRBD2. The CDR3 sequence is 15 residues long. CDR1 is SEHNR and CDR2 is FQNEAQ in the germline V gene (reference sequence). J lost 9 bases, V lost 2 bases, and 7 bases had no gene match. CDR3 residues: CASSLNPSGSGEQFF. CDR3 sequence (DNA): TGTGCCAGCAGCTTAAACCCTAGCGGGAGTGGTGAGCAGTTCTTC.

This clonotype was recorded many times. This chain joins TRBV7-9 and TRBJ2-6, with D maybe TRBD2 (6 bases). V lost 1 base and J 0 bases, leaving 13 bases between the germline ends. Germline V gene data show CDR1 as SEHNR and CDR2 as FQNEAQ (reference sequence). The CDR3 runs 18 residues. The CDR3 bases are TGTGCCAGCAGCTTAGATGGTAGCGGATACTCTGGGGCCAACGTCCTGACTTTC. It encodes CASSLDGSGYSGANVLTF.

The chain carries TRBV6-6 and TRBJ2-7; D ambiguous. Looked up from germline, CDR1 is MNHNY and CDR2 is SVGAGI (reference sequence). The CDR3 spans 14 residues. V lost 5 bases to trimming and J lost 0 bases, with 11 bases between them. CDR3 in amino acids: CASSEDGFSYEQYF. CDR3 coding DNA: TGTGCCAGCAGTGAAGACGGTTTCTCCTACGAGCAGTACTTC.

This rearrangement joins TRBV2 to TRBJ1-2; weak D call: TRBD1 (5 bases). Trimming took 1 base from V and 7 from J, leaving 10 bases between them. In germline, CDR1 is SNHLY, CDR2 FYNNEI. The CDR3 runs to 13 residues. The CDR3 DNA is TGTGCCAGCAGTGAAGGGCAGGGCCTTGGCTACACCTTC. It encodes CASSEGQGLGYTF.

This clonotype was detected only a few times. This rearrangement joins TRBV4-1 to TRBJ1-3; D gene unclear. Germline V lookup: CDR1 MGHRA, CDR2 YSYEKL. The V end lost 10 bases, the J end lost 0 bases, and 19 bases lay between the germline ends. The CDR3 is made up of 16 amino acids. CDR3 in DNA: TGCGCCACCTCCCCATGGGGAGCGGCCTCTGGAAACACCATATATTTT. Protein sequence: CATSPWGAASGNTIYF.

This clonotype was seen at least ten times. The V call is TRBV24-1, the J call TRBJ2-1; D may be TRBD1 or TRBD2 (5 bases each). The CDR3 loop spans 13 amino acids. V lost 0 bases and J lost 10, with 9 bases in between. Per the germline V gene, CDR1 is KGHDR and CDR2 is SFDVKD. CDR3 sequence reads: CATSDLMRGEQFF. DNA for the CDR3: TGTGCCACCAGTGATTTGATGAGGGGAGAGCAGTTCTTC.

CDR3: CASSPDRNPYEQYF. The CDR3 nucleotides read TGTGCCAGCAGCCCCGACAGGAATCCCTACGAGCAGTACTTC. The chain joins TRBV21-1 to TRBJ2-7; the table names TRBD1, a call not compared with the DNA. TRBV21-1 is assigned pseudogene status. The length of the CDR3 is 14 residues.

The V gene is TRBV6-2 or TRBV6-3, the J gene TRBJ2-2; D is possibly TRBD1 or TRBD2 (5 bases each). The CDR3 has 15 residues. Trimming took 4 bases from V and 1 from J, leaving 10 bases between them. CDR1 is MNHEY and CDR2 is SVGEGT in the germline V gene. The CDR3 DNA sequence: TGTGCCAGCAGTTGGGGACGGTGGAACACCGGGGAGCTGTTTTTT. This sequence encodes CASSWGRWNTGELFF.